This T cell receptor (beta chain) was observed in a study of T cell repertoires in cytomegalovirus infection. General study points: Clonotype analysis showed dominance of the ex vivo response by HLA-C-restricted CMV-specific TCR beta clonotypes.

TCRdb called the reads again in MiXCR, with one record for every CDR3 protein. This sample has approximately 500,000 distinct CDR3 sequences, with 16% found just once. The CDR3 is made up of 16 amino acids. With 8 bases clipped from V and 6 bases from J, the junction kept 13 bases outside the gene matches. CDR1 is WSHSY and CDR2 is SAAADI in the germline V gene. This clonotype was counted many times. Antigen: not known. The J gene is TRBJ2-2, the V gene TRBV10-2; 9 bases fit TRBD2. The TCR was taken from a human donor in good health (CMV status not recorded). Some clones in this sample may be carry-over from other donors' samples. The sequenced sample was CD8+ T cells from PBMCs. The CDR3 nucleotides read TGCGCCAGCGAGGGTCAAGCGGGGGGTCCTCCCGGGGAGCTGTTTTTT. Its translation: CASEGQAGGPPGELFF.